Presented here are 10 T cell receptor beta chains from one specimen sequenced in a study of blood T cells in healthy people across ages. Then a second PCR, running roughly 7 to 12 cycles, was carried out with a sample-barcoded 5' primer and a J-beta primer mix. TCRdb re-analysed the 5' RACE reads in MiXCR, keeping a single row per CDR3 protein. The sample holds more than 550,000 distinct CDR3 sequences; 22% are singletons and the top ten take around 22%. Sequencing input: blood. These receptors came from an older man in good health.

This clonotype was seen more than once but under ten times. This rearrangement joins TRBV5-1 to TRBJ1-1, with D hard to call. CDR1 and CDR2 from the germline V gene are SGHRS and YFSETQ. The V end lost 4 bases, the J end lost 3 bases, and 19 bases lay between the germline ends. The CDR3 extends over 16 amino acids. The CDR3 is CASSPGPSEIDTEAFF. The CDR3 nucleotides are TGCGCCAGCAGCCCCGGCCCCTCAGAGATTGACACTGAAGCTTTCTTT.

This clonotype has only a few counts. The chain employs TRBV18 and TRBJ2-3; D possibly uses TRBD1 or TRBD2 (5 bases each). With 6 bases removed from V and 5 bases from J, the gap between germline ends came to 9 bases. CDR1 and CDR2 from the germline V gene are KGHSH and LQKENI. This CDR3 has 12 residues. The CDR3 spells CASSGTQDTQYF. Written as DNA, the CDR3 is TGTGCCAGCTCGGGGACCCAAGATACGCAGTATTTT.

This chain joins TRBV28 and TRBJ1-4; 7 nucleotides agree with TRBD1. Germline V gives CDR1 MDHEN, CDR2 SYDVKM. The CDR3 runs 15 residues. After removal of 0 bases from V and 8 bases from J, the junction contained 6 bases not matched to a gene. This CDR3 is CASSLWKTGSEKLFF. The CDR3 DNA reads TGTGCCAGCAGTTTATGGAAGACAGGGAGCGAAAAACTGTTTTTT.

This clonotype was seen only a few times. The chain uses TRBV5-1 and TRBJ2-7, with a weak D call TRBD1 (5 bases). CDR1 and CDR2 (germline): SGHRS, YFSETQ. Deletions cut 3 bases from V and 1 base from J, with 11 bases between. The CDR3 runs 14 residues. The DNA for the CDR3 is TGCGCCAGCAGCTCCTCCCCAGGGTCCTACGAGCAGTACTTC. Translated, it gives CASSSSPGSYEQYF.

Only a few counts were recorded for this clonotype. J is TRBJ2-3 and V is TRBV20-1, with TRBD2 matching 13 bases. The CDR3 spans 16 residues. Germline trimming cut 5 bases from V and 2 bases from J; bases unmatched to any gene: 7. CDR1 and CDR2 from the germline V gene are DFQATT and SNEGSKA (reference sequence). CDR3 region: CSAGLGLAGVTDTQYF. CDR3 bases: TGCAGTGCTGGACTAGGACTAGCGGGAGTCACAGATACGCAGTATTTT.

V usage is TRBV12-3 or TRBV12-4 and J usage is TRBJ2-5, with D uncertain. Trimming shortened V by 3 bases and J by 5 bases, and 16 bases separated the two germline ends. The CDR3 runs to 15 residues. The CDR3 DNA reads TGTGCCAGCAGTTTCGCAGGTTCGCGGCAGGAGACCCAGTACTTC. Protein sequence: CASSFAGSRQETQYF.

The rearrangement joins TRBV20-1 to TRBJ1-2, with 10 bases that match TRBD1. Germline CDR1 is DFQATT and CDR2 is SNEGSKA (reference sequence). The CDR3 length is 14 residues. Trimming cost V 1 base and J 4 bases; bases outside gene matches: 3. CDR3 in amino acids: CSARVGTGAYGYTF. The DNA of the CDR3 is TGCAGTGCTAGAGTGGGGACAGGGGCCTATGGCTACACCTTC.

The chain uses TRBV10-3 and TRBJ2-1, with 8 bases aligning to TRBD2. The CDR3 runs to 12 residues. Germline CDR1 is ENHRY and CDR2 is SYGVKD. Losses at the gene ends were 7 bases for V and 6 bases for J; bases not matched to a gene: 2. The CDR3 nucleotides read TGTGCCATCACTGGACTAGCCAATGAGCAGTTCTTC. As protein: CAITGLANEQFF.

The chain uses TRBV4-1 and TRBJ1-1; D unclear. CDR1 and CDR2 (germline): MGHRA, YSYEKL. V was trimmed by 0 bases and J by 4 bases, leaving 9 bases between them. This CDR3 contains 14 residues. The CDR3 DNA follows: TGCGCCAGCAGCCAAGAATCGGGGTCCACTGAAGCTTTCTTT. It encodes CASSQESGSTEAFF.

A few counts support this clonotype. The rearrangement joins TRBV20-1 to TRBJ1-2, with a weak D call TRBD1 (5 bases). The length of the CDR3 is 17 residues. The V gene lost 3 bases and the J gene lost 4 bases, with 24 bases spanning the gap. Germline CDR1 is DFQATT and CDR2 is SNEGSKA (reference sequence). CDR3 sequence: CSARAPGGNRGSYGYTF. The CDR3 nucleotides are TGCAGTGCTAGGGCCCCCGGGGGAAACCGTGGCTCCTATGGCTACACCTTC.